Below are 10 T cell receptor beta chains sequenced from a single sample in a study of OX40 agonist ivuxolimab in advanced cancers. Assay used: immunoSEQ multiplex PCR; TCRdb lists only in-frame clones, some missing. The sample yields roughly 92,000 clones, around nine tenths seen once. The sample in question was CD4+ or CD8+ T cells sorted from blood, obtained in a trial of the OX40 agonist ivuxolimab. The receptors derive from an adult with an advanced solid tumor such as melanoma, head and neck, liver or kidney cancer.

In nucleotides, the CDR3 is TGTGCCAGCAGCCCCTCGGCTAGTGCCAATGAGCAGTTCTTC. Translating it yields CASSPSASANEQFF. V is TRBV7-3 and J is TRBJ2-1; no clear D. The ends were cut back, 5 bases at V and 6 bases at J, with 14 bases in the middle. The CDR3 length is 14 residues. CDR1 and CDR2 from the germline V gene are SGHTA and FQGTGA.

V usage is TRBV5-4 and J usage is TRBJ2-3; D uncertain. In germline, CDR1 is SGHNT, CDR2 YYREEE (reference sequence). The CDR3 covers 14 residues. The V end was cut by 4 bases, the J end by 1 base, with 10 bases between. The CDR3 here is CASSVGLRTDTQYF. CDR3 coding DNA: TGTGCCAGCAGCGTAGGGCTCCGCACAGATACGCAGTATTTT.

This clone was seen only a few times. V is TRBV4-1 and J is TRBJ1-2; D is unresolved. The V gene lost 0 bases and the J gene lost 3 bases, with 11 bases spanning the gap. CDR3 length equals 15 residues. The germline V gene encodes CDR1 MGHRA and CDR2 YSYEKL. The CDR3 loop is CASSQDPGNDYGYTF. DNA for the CDR3: TGCGCCAGCAGCCAAGATCCCGGGAATGACTATGGCTACACCTTC.

The chain carries TRBV7-3 and TRBJ2-1, with D perhaps being TRBD1 or TRBD2 (5 bases each). The CDR3 runs to 16 residues. V was pared by 1 base and J by 7 bases, with 17 bases between. The germline gives CDR1 SGHTA, CDR2 FQGTGA. CDR3 bases: TGTGCCAGCAGCTTAAATGGGGGTACTATAACGAATGAGCAGTTCTTC. Translated, it gives CASSLNGGTITNEQFF. Combining the CDR3 with reference TRBV7-3 and TRBJ2-1 gives the whole variable domain GAGVSQTPSNKVTEKGKYVELRCDPISGHTALYWYRQSLGQGPEFLIYFQGTGAADDSGLPNDRFFAVRPEGSVSTLKIQRTERGDSAVYLCASSLNGGTITNEQFFGPGTRLTVL.

This chain links TRBV29-1 with TRBJ1-4; D is possibly TRBD1 (6 bases). V lost 4 bases, J lost 8 bases, and 11 bases lay in between. The CDR3 runs to 12 residues. Germline CDR1 SQVTM, CDR2 ANQGSEA. DNA for the CDR3: TGCAGCGTTGCACAGGGTGGGGAAAAACTGTTTTTT. Residues: CSVAQGGEKLFF.

The chain joins TRBV29-1 to TRBJ2-5; 10 nucleotides align to TRBD2. The CDR3 is 13 amino acids. The junction had 6 bases not matched to a gene; V was cut back by 7 bases and J by 4 bases. Germline V gene sequence: CDR1 SQVTM, CDR2 ANQGSEA. CDR3 amino acids: CSATAGGRETQYF. The CDR3 DNA is TGCAGCGCGACAGCGGGAGGGAGAGAGACCCAGTACTTC. The full variable domain, its missing parts supplied by reference TRBV29-1 and TRBJ2-5, is SAVISQKPSRDICQRGTSLTIQCQVDSQVTMMFWYRQQPGQSLTLIATANQGSEATYESGFVIDKFPISRPNLTFSTLTVSNMSPEDSSIYLCSATAGGRETQYFGPGTRLLVL.

This sequence joins TRBV4-1 and TRBJ2-3; D is undetermined. CDR1 is MGHRA and CDR2 is YSYEKL in the germline V gene. The ends were cut back, 4 bases at V and 1 base at J, with 15 bases in the middle. The length of the CDR3 is 16 residues. The CDR3 loop reads CASSRVQAPRTDTQYF. Written as DNA, the CDR3 is TGCGCCAGCAGCCGGGTCCAAGCCCCCCGCACAGATACGCAGTATTTT.

The V and J genes are TRBV7-2 and TRBJ1-2, with a possible D match to TRBD1 (6 bases). The CDR3 extends over 15 amino acids. Germline V lookup: CDR1 SGHTA, CDR2 FQGNSA. V was cut by 1 base and J by 4 bases, with 13 bases left in between. The CDR3 reads CASSLGGALGYGYTF. As DNA, the CDR3 is TGTGCCAGCAGCTTAGGGGGGGCCCTCGGCTATGGCTACACCTTC.

This chain connects TRBV21-1 to TRBJ1-2; TRBD1 was called by the table and not checked on the DNA. TRBV21-1 is listed as a pseudogene. The CDR3 runs to 17 residues. This CDR3 reads CASSKTPWGLANYGYTF. The CDR3 DNA follows: TGTGCCAGCAGCAAAACCCCTTGGGGGCTAGCTAACTATGGCTACACCTTC.

This rearrangement joins TRBV2 to TRBJ1-2, with D possibly being TRBD1 (5 bases). The CDR3 consists of 11 residues. V shed 11 bases and J shed 2 bases, with 9 bases lying between them. CDR1 is SNHLY, CDR2 FYNNEI, per germline. The CDR3 DNA follows: TGTGCCCTGGGGGGGAACTATGGCTACACCTTC. As protein: CALGGNYGYTF.